One and the same sample provided the 22 T cell receptor beta chains below, sequenced in a study of glioma-infiltrating T cells after dendritic cell vaccination. Repertoires were generated with immunoSEQ multiplex PCR, while TCRdb's copy carries only in-frame clones and drops some. The sample records about 82,000 clones, roughly 90% being singletons. The starting material was blood, obtained before dendritic cell vaccination. Every receptor here comes from a human donor with glioblastoma.

This clone was detected once. The V and J genes are TRBV4-1 and TRBJ2-1, with 13 bases identical to TRBD2. This CDR3 has 16 amino acids. Germline V CDR1 and CDR2: MGHRA, YSYEKL. Trimming at V came to 3 bases and at J to 8 bases, leaving 7 bases not matched to a gene. The CDR3 DNA reads as TGCGCCAGCAGCCACGCAACTAGCGGGAGGGCAGATGAGCAGTTCTTC. Amino acids: CASSHATSGRADEQFF.

Only a few counts were recorded for this clone. V gene TRBV11-3 combines with J gene TRBJ2-7, with TRBD1 matching over 7 bases. Losses at the gene ends were 5 bases for V and 1 base for J; bases not matched to a gene: 8. This CDR3 has 15 residues. CDR1 SGHNT and CDR2 YENEEA come from the germline V gene. This CDR3 is CASSDRDRTSYEQYF. CDR3 nucleotides: TGTGCCAGCAGCGATCGGGACAGAACATCCTACGAGCAGTACTTC.

The chain recombines TRBV2 with TRBJ2-1; D might be TRBD1 (5 bases). The CDR3 is made up of 14 amino acids. The germline V gene has CDR1 SNHLY and CDR2 FYNNEI. Trimming left V 3 bases short and J 8 bases short, with 14 bases between. CDR3 DNA: TGTGCCAGCAGTGATGCCAGGGTTAAGGATGAGCAGTTCTTC. As protein: CASSDARVKDEQFF.

This chain links TRBV7-3 with TRBJ1-1, with D tentatively TRBD1 (5 bases). Germline assignment: CDR1 SGHTA and CDR2 FQGTGA. The CDR3 contains 13 residues. Trimming stripped 3 bases from V and 4 bases from J, with 9 bases between. The chain's CDR3 is CASSLGGSTEAFF. DNA of the CDR3: TGTGCCAGCAGCTTGGGGGGGTCCACTGAAGCTTTCTTT.

CDR3 residues: CASSPGQPGANVLTF. The CDR3 bases are TGCGCCAGCAGCCCCGGACAGCCTGGGGCCAACGTCCTGACTTTC. The V and J genes are TRBV5-1 and TRBJ2-6, with a tentative D call TRBD1 (6 bases). Trimming pared 4 bases from V and 2 bases from J, leaving 10 bases between. This CDR3 is built from 15 residues. Germline V lookup: CDR1 SGHRS, CDR2 YFSETQ.

As regards this clone: This same CDR3 is encoded by further DNA sequences in the sample. The gene calls are TRBV11-2 and TRBJ1-3; no definite D call. The CDR3 contains 14 residues. Germline assignment: CDR1 SGHAT and CDR2 FQNNGV. V was shortened by 1 base and J by 3 bases, with 7 bases between the two germline ends. In DNA form, the CDR3 reads TGTGCCAGCAGCTTAGGAGGGTATGGAAACACCATATATTTT. Its protein product is CASSLGGYGNTIYF.

The rearrangement links TRBV29-1 to TRBJ2-5; D may be TRBD1 (5 bases). The ends were cut back, 3 bases at V and 4 bases at J, with 9 bases in the middle. The germline gives CDR1 SQVTM, CDR2 ANQGSEA. The length of the CDR3 is 12 residues. This CDR3 reads CSVDAGSETQYF. Here the CDR3 DNA reads TGCAGCGTTGATGCAGGGTCAGAGACCCAGTACTTC.

CDR3 loop: CASSTEGGGNYGYTF. The CDR3 DNA sequence: TGTGCCAGCAGCACCGAGGGGGGGGGTAACTATGGCTACACCTTC. The rearrangement uses TRBV5-5 and TRBJ1-2; D may be TRBD1 (6 bases). This CDR3 spans 15 amino acids. V lost 4 bases and J 1 base, leaving 14 bases between the germline ends. CDR1 and CDR2 (germline): SGHKS, YYEKEE (reference sequence).

The CDR3 protein is CASSLAGGLDEQYF. CDR3 in DNA: TGTGCCAGCAGCTTAGCGGGAGGACTGGACGAGCAGTACTTC. This chain uses TRBV6-4 with TRBJ2-7, with TRBD2 matching 10 bases. This CDR3 has 14 amino acids. The germline gives CDR1 MRHNA, CDR2 SNTAGT. Trimming removed 6 bases from V and 5 bases from J; junction bases left unmatched: 7.

This chain connects TRBV11-2 to TRBJ1-1, with D perhaps matching TRBD1 (5 bases). CDR1 SGHAT and CDR2 FQNNGV come from the germline V gene. Trimming took off 5 bases at V and 7 bases at J, with 11 bases between the two ends. The CDR3 extends over 12 amino acids. CDR3 DNA sequence: TGTGCCAGCAGCATCCCGGGGGGTGAAGCTTTCTTT. This translates into CASSIPGGEAFF.

The chain carries TRBV5-1 and TRBJ1-1, with 7 nucleotides matching TRBD1. This CDR3 is built from 14 residues. Germline V gene data show CDR1 as SGHRS and CDR2 as YFSETQ. The trim removed 0 bases at V and 3 bases at J, leaving 2 bases unmatched. Written as DNA, the CDR3 is TGCGCCAGCAGCTTGGTTCAGGGGGACACTGAAGCTTTCTTT. Translating it yields CASSLVQGDTEAFF.

This chain connects TRBV10-3 to TRBJ2-3; TRBD2 aligns across 13 bases. The CDR3 covers 19 residues. Germline V gene data show CDR1 as ENHRY and CDR2 as SYGVKD. V shed 10 bases and J 1 base; nucleotides not matched to a gene: 17. CDR3 sequence (DNA): TGTGCCACCAGCCGGGTGAGACTAGCGGGGGGCCGGGGCACAGATACGCAGTATTTT. Its translation: CATSRVRLAGGRGTDTQYF.

The genes are TRBV29-1 and TRBJ2-1; D is unclear. Germline CDR1 reads SQVTM; CDR2 reads ANQGSEA. This CDR3 is 10 amino acids long. The V gene lost 4 bases and the J gene lost 8 bases, with 6 bases spanning the gap. The CDR3 loop reads CSVAQYEQFF. DNA for the CDR3: TGCAGCGTTGCCCAATATGAGCAGTTCTTC.

This chain joins TRBV7-6 and TRBJ2-3; TRBD2 matches at 7 bases. The CDR3 has 16 amino acids. Germline-derived CDR1 and CDR2 are SGHVS and FNYEAQ. J was trimmed by 3 bases and V by 4 bases; bases with no gene match: 10. DNA of the CDR3: TGTGCCAGCAGCTCGGGAGCGGGGAGGATAACAGATACGCAGTATTTT. Protein product: CASSSGAGRITDTQYF.

The CDR3 sequence is CASSGELAGTYNEQFF. The CDR3 DNA sequence: TGTGCCAGCAGTGGCGAGCTAGCGGGAACCTACAATGAGCAGTTCTTC. This chain links TRBV6-1 with TRBJ2-1, with 9 positions matching TRBD2. J was trimmed by 2 bases and V by 4 bases; bases with no gene match: 6. There are 16 residues in the CDR3. Germline lookup yields CDR1 MNHNS and CDR2 SASEGT.

The chain uses TRBV18 and TRBJ2-1; D gene ambiguous. Germline-derived CDR1 and CDR2 are KGHSH and LQKENI. Trimming removed 4 bases at V and 5 bases at J, with 15 bases between. The CDR3 has 15 amino acids. CDR3 protein: CASSRVQVLNNEQFF. The CDR3 nucleotides are TGTGCCAGCTCACGGGTTCAGGTGTTGAACAATGAGCAGTTCTTC.

This clone appeared a single time. The chain couples TRBV9 to TRBJ2-7; D possibly corresponds to TRBD1 (7 bases). CDR3 length: 15 residues. Germline V gene lookup returns CDR1 SGDLS and CDR2 YYNGEE. The germline V and J ends were trimmed by 0 bases and 2 bases, with 12 bases remaining between them. The CDR3 DNA sequence: TGTGCCAGCAGCGTAGGTCCAGGGGGGCCCTACGAGCAGTACTTC. The encoded protein is CASSVGPGGPYEQYF.

This chain connects TRBV2 to TRBJ2-1, with 13 bases aligning to TRBD2. CDR1 SNHLY and CDR2 FYNNEI come from the germline V gene. The V gene end was trimmed by 6 bases and the J gene end by 5 bases; junction bases not matched to a gene: 4. The CDR3 contains 15 residues. The CDR3 here is CASRRLAGGDNEQFF. CDR3 DNA: TGTGCCAGCAGAAGACTAGCGGGAGGCGACAATGAGCAGTTCTTC.

This chain connects TRBV13 to TRBJ2-5; D perhaps matches TRBD1 (5 bases). The CDR3 covers 11 residues. Germline lookup yields CDR1 PRHDT and CDR2 FYEKMQ (reference sequence). V lost 1 base, J lost 9 bases, and 6 bases lay in between. The CDR3: CASSLVGAQYF. CDR3 DNA sequence: TGTGCCAGCAGCTTAGTAGGGGCCCAGTACTTC.

V gene TRBV10-3 combines with J gene TRBJ1-2; D perhaps matches TRBD1 (6 bases). The V gene lost 10 bases and the J gene lost 2 bases, with 14 bases spanning the gap. CDR3 length: 13 residues. Germline CDR1 ENHRY, CDR2 SYGVKD. CDR3 bases: TGTGCCACCCTGGGTGGGGGCAACTATGGCTACACCTTC. Encoded protein: CATLGGGNYGYTF.

V is TRBV30 and J is TRBJ1-1; possibly TRBD1 for D (5 bases). The CDR3 is 15 amino acids. Deletions cut 0 bases from V and 0 bases from J, with 11 bases between. Germline V gene lookup returns CDR1 GTSNPN and CDR2 SVGIG (reference sequence). The chain's CDR3 is CAWSVVGALNTEAFF. In DNA, the CDR3 is TGTGCCTGGAGTGTAGTTGGGGCCCTGAACACTGAAGCTTTCTTT.

CDR3 nucleotides: TGTGCCAGCAGCCCCGAACGGGGCTATGGCTACACCTTC. Its translation is CASSPERGYGYTF. V is TRBV4-2 and J is TRBJ1-2; the D is unclear. Germline V gene data show CDR1 as LGHNA and CDR2 as YNFKEQ. CDR3 length: 13 amino acids. V lost 4 bases, J lost 4 bases, and 10 bases lay in between.